A selection of T cell receptor beta chains follows, all from one sample in a study of cytomegalovirus exposure and HLA in healthy donors. Method: immunoSEQ multiplex PCR; TCRdb's copy keeps in-frame clones and lacks some. This sample has 70,000 to 90,000 clones; 65% to 70% occur once, and the top ten carry roughly 20%. Specimen: PBMCs. These receptor sequences come from a man in his forties in good health and CMV-seropositive. Each CDR3 is given with its conserved first and last residue. The D gene is left open where the match is weak. Not every row has a clone size; where given, it reads once, few, many or a size class.

DNA,CDR3,J,size,D,V
TGTGCCAGCAGCTTACTAGGGGCGAACACCGGGGAGCTGTTTTTT,CASSLLGANTGELFF,TRBJ2-2,.,.,TRBV7-3
TGCGCCAGCAGCTTCGACAGTTCAAACTCCGAGCAGTACTTC,CASSFDSSNSEQYF,TRBJ2-7,.,.,TRBV5-1
TGTGCCAGCAGTGGAGGGGACAGACTATACGAGCAGTACTTC,CASSGGDRLYEQYF,TRBJ2-7,.,TRBD1,TRBV6-1
TGTGCCAGCAGTGAGGGGACAGGGGGTACTGAAGCTTTCTTT,CASSEGTGGTEAFF,TRBJ1-1,once,TRBD1,TRBV2
TGTGCCAGCAGCCCGGGACTGGGTGCCTACGAGCAGTACTTC,CASSPGLGAYEQYF,TRBJ2-7,.,.,TRBV13
TGTGCCAGCAGTCGTTTTGAAGGGGGAGACACTGAAGCTTTCTTT,CASSRFEGGDTEAFF,TRBJ1-1,.,.,TRBV6-1
TGTGCCAGCAGCTTAGGCGTAGACCTCCACTTT,CASSLGVDLHF,TRBJ1-6,.,.,TRBV7-6
TGTGCCAGCAGGTGGGAGGGCATTGAAGCTTTCTTT,CASRWEGIEAFF,TRBJ1-1,.,.,TRBV2
TGTGCCAGCAGCTTGCTAGCGGGGAACTCCTACAATGAGCAGTTCTTC,CASSLLAGNSYNEQFF,TRBJ2-1,.,TRBD2,TRBV5-6
TGTGCCAGCAGAAGGGACAGGGAAGACTCACCCCTCCACTTT,CASRRDREDSPLHF,TRBJ1-6,.,TRBD1,TRBV28
TGTGCCTGGCGAGACAAAAACCGCGCGAACACTGAAGCTTTCTTT,CAWRDKNRANTEAFF,TRBJ1-1,.,.,TRBV30
TGTGCCAGCAGCTTAGACGGGGGGGCCCGGATGGGACAGTTCTTC,CASSLDGGARMGQFF,TRBJ2-1,.,TRBD2,TRBV13
TGTGCCAGTAGTATAGTCACAGATAACACTGAAGCTTTCTTT,CASSIVTDNTEAFF,TRBJ1-1,.,.,TRBV19
TGTGCCACACGGGGGTCTACTAGCACAGATACGCAGTATTTT,CATRGSTSTDTQYF,TRBJ2-3,.,.,TRBV10-3
TGTGCCAGCAACACGCGGGGGGATGGCTACACCTTC,CASNTRGDGYTF,TRBJ1-2,few,.,TRBV28
TGTGCCAGTAGTATACAGGGCTGGACTGAAGCTTTCTTT,CASSIQGWTEAFF,TRBJ1-1,few,.,TRBV19
TGTGCCAGCTCACCCTCTAGCACAGATACGCAGTATTTT,CASSPSSTDTQYF,TRBJ2-3,.,.,TRBV18
TGCGCCAGCAGTGACAGGGGAACCTATAATTCCCCCCTCCACTTT,CASSDRGTYNSPLHF,TRBJ1-6,.,TRBD1,TRBV5-1
TGTGCCAGTAGTCCTCCAGGGGGCGCCTACTATGGCTACACCTTC,CASSPPGGAYYGYTF,TRBJ1-2,.,TRBD1,TRBV19
TGTGCCAGCAGCCCAGCAGGGAGGGCTGAAGCTTTCTTT,CASSPAGRAEAFF,TRBJ1-1,.,.,TRBV7-3
TGTGCCAGCAGCCCAAGTGGCGGGGGGGGAGAGACCCAGTACTTC,CASSPSGGGGETQYF,TRBJ2-5,once,TRBD2,TRBV7-2
TGCGCCAGCAGGGAAGGCTCGGGTGAGCAGTTCTTC,CASREGSGEQFF,TRBJ2-1,few,.,TRBV5-1
TGTGCCAGTGCAGCGGGGGGGCCCCCAGATACGCAGTATTTT,CASAAGGPPDTQYF,TRBJ2-3,.,TRBD2,TRBV19
TGTGCCAGCAGCTTTGGCCTGCGGATGCCCCAGCATTTT,CASSFGLRMPQHF,TRBJ1-5,.,.,TRBV7-2
TGTGCCAGCAGCGTAGCGGACACCCCTCGTAGGGAGCAGTACTTC,CASSVADTPRREQYF,TRBJ2-7,.,.,TRBV9
TGTGCCAGCAGTTCTCAACAGGGAAACACTGAAGCTTTCTTT,CASSSQQGNTEAFF,TRBJ1-1,few,.,TRBV6-6
TGTGCCAGCCAGTTTTCCGTTCTCGCAGTTGCGGCGGATACGCAGTATTTT,CASQFSVLAVAADTQYF,TRBJ2-3,.,.,TRBV28
TGTGCCAGCAGCTCCCAGGGGGCAGATACGCAGTATTTT,CASSSQGADTQYF,TRBJ2-3,.,TRBD1,TRBV5-4
TGTGCCAGCAGCCAAGAAGGAGGGACGAACACCGGGGAGCTGTTTTTT,CASSQEGGTNTGELFF,TRBJ2-2,.,.,TRBV4-2
TGTGCCAGCAGTTTGGGGCATGAGCAGTTCTTC,CASSLGHEQFF,TRBJ2-1,.,.,TRBV27
TGTGCCACAACTCAGGGCCTAGGGGACACTGAAGCTTTCTTT,CATTQGLGDTEAFF,TRBJ1-1,few,.,TRBV5-4
TGTGCCCGAAATTCCGGGACACTAAGCTCTGGAAACACCATATATTTT,CARNSGTLSSGNTIYF,TRBJ1-3,.,.,TRBV30
TGTGCCAGTAGCAACACGGACAGGAATGAAAAACTGTTTTTT,CASSNTDRNEKLFF,TRBJ1-4,.,TRBD1,TRBV6-6
TGTGCCAGTAGGCCTTCGCTAGCGCGGGTCACAGATACGCAGTATTTT,CASRPSLARVTDTQYF,TRBJ2-3,.,.,TRBV19
TGTGCCAGCAGAGAGTGGGGCCCAGGAGATACGCAGTATTTT,CASREWGPGDTQYF,TRBJ2-3,few,.,TRBV6-5
TGCGCCAGCAGCTTGGAGACAGGGGGCTTTGAAGCTTTCTTT,CASSLETGGFEAFF,TRBJ1-1,.,TRBD1,TRBV5-1
TGTGCCAGCAGCTTCGGACAGCAAGAGACCCAGTACTTC,CASSFGQQETQYF,TRBJ2-5,.,.,TRBV5-4
TGTGCCAGGCGTAGGGGAGGTCGAGTTAATTCACCCCTCCACTTT,CARRRGGRVNSPLHF,TRBJ1-6,.,.,TRBV18
TGCGCCAGCAGCCCTCGAGGCGGCAATGAGCAGTTCTTC,CASSPRGGNEQFF,TRBJ2-1,.,.,TRBV4-1
TGTGCCAGCAGCCCCGGGGGGGGCCTGGGAACCGGGGAGCTGTTTTTT,CASSPGGGLGTGELFF,TRBJ2-2,.,TRBD2,TRBV9
TGTGCCAGCAGTGATCCGGACAGGCTAAACCCGAGCTCCTATAATTCACCCCTCCACTTT,CASSDPDRLNPSSYNSPLHF,TRBJ1-6,.,TRBD1,TRBV2
TGTGCCAGCAGGGGACAGAGAGCAACTAATGAAAAACTGTTTTTT,CASRGQRATNEKLFF,TRBJ1-4,.,TRBD1,TRBV2
TGCGCCAGCAGCCATCCCGACACCACGAACACCGGGGAGCTGTTTTTT,CASSHPDTTNTGELFF,TRBJ2-2,once,.,TRBV4-1
TGTGCCAGCAGTTTAGCACTGACTGAAGCTTTCTTT,CASSLALTEAFF,TRBJ1-1,.,.,TRBV28
TGCGCCGTTCGGGATACCTACGAGCAGTACTTC,CAVRDTYEQYF,TRBJ2-7,.,.,TRBV10-1
TGTGCCAGCTCACCATCCCTAGCGGATGTCTCCGAGACCCAGTACTTC,CASSPSLADVSETQYF,TRBJ2-5,few,TRBD2,TRBV18
TGTGCCAGCAGTGATACAGGGGGCAGACAGCCCCAGCATTTT,CASSDTGGRQPQHF,TRBJ1-5,.,TRBD1,TRBV2
TGTGCCAGCAGCTCCTTGGGCGGGGGGAAGAGAGATACGCAGTATTTT,CASSSLGGGKRDTQYF,TRBJ2-3,few,TRBD2,TRBV5-6
TGCGCCAGCAGCTTGGTATTTTCTGCAGGGGGCCAAAAATTTAACTATGGCTACACCTTC,CASSLVFSAGGQKFNYGYTF,TRBJ1-2,few,TRBD1,TRBV5-1
TGTGCCAGCAGCTTGGCTGGACAGCCATACGAGCAGTACTTC,CASSLAGQPYEQYF,TRBJ2-7,few,.,TRBV5-4
TGTGCCAGCAGCCCCCACCCCATCAGTCTAGCGGGGTTCAATGAGCAGTTCTTC,CASSPHPISLAGFNEQFF,TRBJ2-1,.,TRBD2,TRBV7-9
TGCAGCGTTGATACTGACAGGGGAGTTGAAGCTTTCTTT,CSVDTDRGVEAFF,TRBJ1-1,.,TRBD1,TRBV29-1